These 9 T cell receptor beta chains came from one sample sequenced in a study of regulatory T cells in long-lasting Graves disease (dated by TCRdb to about 2021). The intended sense of this specimen's time point label: newly diagnosed GD, antithyroid drugs for less than 3 months. For both TCR sequencing and RNA sequencing, RNA was extracted from PBMCs using TRIzol. Receptor amplification or capture employed multiplex PCR. Sequencing instrument: Illumina HiSeq 4000. iRepertoire HTBI primers and Arm-PCR amplification of CDR3 regions were used to construct TCR beta libraries. TCRdb took the public reads, trimmed them with fastp at Q25, ran MiXCR for clone calling and kept in-frame beta chains. Rows are unified per CDR3 protein, each entry keeping the most common DNA and genes. Recorded for this sample are under 300,000 distinct CDR3 sequences; 15% to 20% of them occurred a single time. The ten biggest clones cover approximately 15% of the sample.

The same sample was also used in a study of T cells in Graves' hyperthyroidism and ophthalmopathy.

Sequenced here: peripheral blood mononuclear cells (PBMCs), sampled at new diagnosis, from a patient treated with antithyroid drugs. The receptors derive from a woman in her twenties or thirties with Graves disease. Donor details come from another sample of the same person, matched by shared clones.

This clonotype was seen repeatedly, ten times or more. Written as DNA, the CDR3 is TGTGCCAGCAGCCCCGGAGACCTGACAGTCAGCTCCTACAATGAGCAGTTCTTC. Amino acids: CASSPGDLTVSSYNEQFF. J is TRBJ2-1 and V is TRBV11-1; TRBD1 is a possible D gene (5 bases). Trimming shortened V by 5 bases and J by 0 bases, and 20 bases separated the two germline ends. Germline V gene lookup returns CDR1 SGHAT and CDR2 FQDESV (reference sequence). This CDR3 spans 18 amino acids.

This clonotype was seen at least ten times. The rearrangement links TRBV7-9 to TRBJ2-3; TRBD2 matches at 8 bases. In germline, CDR1 is SEHNR, CDR2 FQNEAQ (reference sequence). The ends lost 5 bases at V and 0 bases at J; junction bases unmatched: 7. CDR3 length: 16 residues. The CDR3 DNA is TGTGCCAGCAGCAGACGGACTAGCTCTAGCACAGATACGCAGTATTTT. This codes for CASSRRTSSSTDTQYF.

On this clonotype: A much larger clone lies one base from this, so it may be a read error. The chain employs TRBV5-1 and TRBJ2-2; TRBD1 might be the D (6 bases). Germline CDR1 is SGHRS and CDR2 is YFSETQ. This CDR3 comprises 15 residues. The DNA for the CDR3 is TGCGCCAGCAGCTTGCGGGCAGGGGTCACCGGGGAGCCGTTTTTT. Its protein is CASSLRAGVTGEPFF.

The chain links TRBV6-5 to TRBJ1-1; no clear D gene. There are 16 residues in the CDR3. With 0 bases removed from V and 4 bases from J, the gap between germline ends came to 15 bases. Germline CDR1 reads MNHEY; CDR2 reads SVGAGI. The CDR3 sequence: CASSYSFGRPGTEAFF. CDR3 sequence (DNA): TGTGCCAGCAGTTACTCCTTCGGGCGGCCCGGCACTGAAGCTTTCTTT.

At least ten counts were recorded for this clonotype. The chain recombines TRBV20-1 with TRBJ2-3; 7 positions agree with TRBD1. From germline, CDR1 is DFQATT and CDR2 SNEGSKA (reference sequence). The CDR3 sequence is 14 residues long. V lost 5 bases and J lost 4; bases outside the gene matches: 9. CDR3 in DNA: TGCAGTGCTTTTCCCAGACAGGGCTCAGATACGCAGTATTTT. It is translated as CSAFPRQGSDTQYF.

The table lists this clonotype with many counts. The gene calls are TRBV19 and TRBJ1-2, with unresolved D. The germline CDR1 and CDR2 sequences are LNHDA and SQIVND (reference sequence). V dropped 3 bases and J dropped 3 bases, with 11 bases sitting between them. This CDR3 spans 14 amino acids. This CDR3 is CASSMGGSYYGYTF. The DNA for the CDR3 is TGTGCCAGTAGTATGGGTGGCAGCTACTATGGCTACACCTTC. The full variable domain, its missing parts supplied by reference TRBV19 and TRBJ1-2, is DGGITQSPKYLFRKEGQNVTLSCEQNLNHDAMYWYRQDPGQGLRLIYYSQIVNDFQKGDIAEGYSVSREKKESFPLTVTSAQKNPTAFYLCASSMGGSYYGYTFGSGTRLTVV.

Note on this clonotype: Just one base apart from a much larger clone, this may be a read error. The chain links TRBV19 to TRBJ1-5, with 7 bases aligning to TRBD1. The CDR3 covers 17 residues. Trimming at V came to 2 bases and at J to 9 bases, leaving 16 bases not matched to a gene. Germline loops: CDR1 LNHDA, CDR2 SQIVND (reference sequence). CDR3 sequence: CASSIPGAAGGLGPQHF. The CDR3 bases are TGTGCCAGTAGTATACCGGGAGCGGCAGGGGGTTTGGGGCCCCAGCATTTT.

This clonotype was counted many times. The genes are TRBV11-1 and TRBJ1-1; D is perhaps TRBD1 (6 bases). Germline V gene sequence: CDR1 SGHAT, CDR2 FQDESV (reference sequence). The ends were cut back, 5 bases at V and 3 bases at J, with 22 bases in the middle. The CDR3 extends over 17 amino acids. CDR3: CASSPGGLGGADTEAFF. In DNA form, the CDR3 reads TGTGCCAGCAGCCCTGGGGGTTTGGGGGGCGCGGACACTGAAGCTTTCTTT. Complete variable domain (other parts from reference TRBV11-1 and TRBJ1-1): EAEVAQSPRYKITEKSQAVAFWCDPISGHATLYWYRQILGQGPELLVQFQDESVVDDSQLPKDRFSAERLKGVDSTLKIQPAELGDSAMYLCASSPGGLGGADTEAFFGQGTRLTVV.

Comment on this clonotype: The junction departs from germline at one end; a sequencing error may be responsible. The chain couples TRBV19 to TRBJ1-1; no reliable D call. CDR1 is LNHDA, CDR2 SQIVND, per germline (reference sequence). This CDR3 is built from 13 residues. CDR3 protein: CASSPFRNTEALF. The CDR3 nucleotides read TGTGCCAGTAGCCCGTTTCGGAACACTGAAGCTCTCTTT.